This is a list of T cell receptor beta chains from one sample in a study of human T cells and chemical hapten exposure. TCRdb recomputed calls from the RACE reads with MiXCR, one row per CDR3 protein. The sample has around 120,000 distinct CDR3 sequences; 12% are singletons. Here the sequenced sample was whole blood, taken in connection with sensitization to the hapten diphenylcyclopropenone (DPC). The receptors come from a woman aged 50 to 60 with alopecia areata. Some clones in this sample may be carry-over from other donors' samples. Each CDR3 is given with its conserved first and last residue. The D gene is left open where the match is weak. Where a row states a size, it is once, few, many or the class of an expanded clone; other rows omit it.

j_call v_call cdr3_length clone_size d_call cdr3_nt cdr3_aa
TRBJ2-1 TRBV6-1 12 many NA TGTGCCAGCAGCGCCAGGGGCCATGAGCAGTTCTTC CASSARGHEQFF
TRBJ1-4 TRBV20-1 12 few NA TGCAGTGCTAGAGAGACGGTTGAAAAACTGTTTTTT CSARETVEKLFF
TRBJ1-1 TRBV12-3/TRBV12-4 13 few TRBD1 TGTGCCAGCACTCTACAGGGGGCAGGAGAAGCTTTCTTT CASTLQGAGEAFF
TRBJ1-2 TRBV18 16 few TRBD1 TGTGCCAGCTCACCCTACCGGGACAGGAATAACTATGGCTACACCTTC CASSPYRDRNNYGYTF
TRBJ2-2 TRBV4-3 14 few NA TGCGCCAGCAGCCAAGGATATGCCACCGGGGAGCTGTTTTTT CASSQGYATGELFF
TRBJ2-3 TRBV28 12 NA NA TGTGCCAGCAGCAGACGGGGAGATACGCAGTATTTT CASSRRGDTQYF
TRBJ2-5 TRBV18 12 many NA TGTGCCAGCTCACCACAAAAAGAGACCCAGTACTTC CASSPQKETQYF
TRBJ1-1 TRBV27 13 few NA TGTGCCAGCAGTTTATCAAGGAGGGGGAGGGCTTTCTTT CASSLSRRGRAFF
TRBJ2-7 TRBV7-8 15 few TRBD1 TGTGCCAGCAGCTCACAGGGGTTGCCCTCCTACGAGCAGTACTTC CASSSQGLPSYEQYF
TRBJ2-1 TRBV20-1 15 many TRBD1 TGCAGTGCTCAAGTTGACAGGGGATTCGCCAATGAGCAGTTCTTC CSAQVDRGFANEQFF
TRBJ2-5 TRBV5-4 14 many NA TGTGCCAGCAGCTTGGGACAGGACCAAGAGACCCAGTACTTC CASSLGQDQETQYF
TRBJ1-3 TRBV9 18 few TRBD1 TGTGCCAGCAGCCCTCAGGGGGTGACAGGGAGGGTTGGAAACACCATATATTTT CASSPQGVTGRVGNTIYF
TRBJ1-5 TRBV6-6 15 many NA TGTGCCAGCAGTTACGGGGCAGGGCCGAATCAGCCCCAGCATTTT CASSYGAGPNQPQHF
TRBJ1-1 TRBV7-8 14 many NA TGTGCCAGCAGCTTAGAGCGCTTGAACACTGAAGCTTTCTTT CASSLERLNTEAFF
TRBJ2-2 TRBV6-2/TRBV6-3 13 NA NA TGTGCGCTTCAGGGCTGGAACACCGGGGAGCTGTTTTTT CALQGWNTGELFF
TRBJ1-1 TRBV10-2 16 few NA TGCGCCAGCAGTGAGTGGTCTGGGAATATGAACACTGAAGCTTTCTTT CASSEWSGNMNTEAFF
TRBJ2-1 TRBV7-7 14 NA NA TGTGCCAGCAGTCGTACTGGGACGAGGCATGAGCAGTTCTTC CASSRTGTRHEQFF
TRBJ2-3 TRBV5-1 15 few NA TGCGCCAGCAGCGCTACGGGGGAGGTAACAGATACGCAGTATTTT CASSATGEVTDTQYF
TRBJ2-3 TRBV11-1 15 many TRBD2 TGTGCCAGCAGCTTTACTAGCGGGACCACAGATACGCAGTATTTT CASSFTSGTTDTQYF
TRBJ2-1 TRBV2 10 NA NA TGTGCCAGCAGAAGGGTGACGGAGTTCTTC CASRRVTEFF
TRBJ2-3 TRBV5-1 15 NA TRBD1 TGCGCCAGCAGCTTGTGGACAGGGGGCACAGATACGCAGTATTTT CASSLWTGGTDTQYF
TRBJ2-7 TRBV20-1 10 NA NA TGCAGTGCTCGAAAAACCGAGCAGTACTTC CSARKTEQYF
TRBJ2-3 TRBV7-2 13 few NA TGTGCCAGCAGCTTAAAAGGTTGGGATACGCAGTATTTT CASSLKGWDTQYF
TRBJ2-1 TRBV24-1 20 NA TRBD1 TGTGCCACCAGTTACCGGGGTATCTCCCCCACCGGGACAGTGATGGGAGAGCAGTTCTTC CATSYRGISPTGTVMGEQFF
TRBJ2-2 TRBV3-1 15 NA TRBD2 TGTGCCAGCTCGACTAGCGCCGGTAGAACCGGGGAGCTGTTTTTT CASSTSAGRTGELFF
TRBJ2-5 TRBV11-2 14 NA TRBD1 TGTGCCGGCAGCTCAGCACAGGGGTGGCAGACCCAGTACTTC CAGSSAQGWQTQYF
TRBJ1-6 TRBV4-3 17 NA NA TGCGCCAGCAGCCAAGATGGAAGGAGCTCCTATAATTCACCCCTCCACTTT CASSQDGRSSYNSPLHF
TRBJ2-6 TRBV4-3 17 NA NA TGCGCCAGCAGCCAAGGGCTCCAGGCCTCTGGGGCCAACGTCCTGACTTTC CASSQGLQASGANVLTF
TRBJ1-1 TRBV28 14 many NA TGTGCCAGCAGTTTGGTGGGTAAGGGCACTGAAGCTTTCTTT CASSLVGKGTEAFF
TRBJ2-3 TRBV4-1 18 many TRBD2 TGCGCCAGCAGCCAAGATCGAGGTACTAGCGGGAGGTTGGATACGCAGTATTTT CASSQDRGTSGRLDTQYF
TRBJ2-7 TRBV6-5 15 NA NA TGTGCCAGCAGTTCGGGACGGGGAGATTCCTACGAGCAGTACTTC CASSSGRGDSYEQYF
TRBJ1-3 TRBV3-1 14 few NA TGTGCCAGCAGCTGGGATTTCTCTGGAAACACCATATATTTT CASSWDFSGNTIYF
TRBJ1-4 TRBV7-9 18 few NA TGTGCCAGCAGCTTGGGAGACACCGCGTCAGCAACTAATGAAAAACTGTTTTTT CASSLGDTASATNEKLFF
TRBJ2-1 TRBV3-1 16 NA TRBD2 TGTGCCAGCAGCCAAGAAACGACTAGCGGGAGTGGTGAGCAGTTCTTC CASSQETTSGSGEQFF
TRBJ1-5 TRBV6-2/TRBV6-3 14 few NA TGTGCCAGCCGTCCAGGGGTCTATAATCAGCCCCAGCATTTT CASRPGVYNQPQHF
TRBJ2-3 TRBV4-2 15 many NA TGTGCCAGCAGCCAAGGGTCGGGGGCCACAGATACGCAGTATTTT CASSQGSGATDTQYF
TRBJ2-7 TRBV7-6 13 NA NA TGTGTCAGCAGCCCGATGGGTTTCTACGAGCAGTACTTC CVSSPMGFYEQYF
TRBJ1-1 TRBV6-5 18 few NA TGTGCCAGCAGTTACCGAACCCGCAGCGGGGGGGTATTCACTGAAGCTTTCTTT CASSYRTRSGGVFTEAFF
TRBJ1-1 TRBV6-4 13 many TRBD1 TGTGCCAGCAGGGCCAGGGGGGACACTGAAGCTTTCTTT CASRARGDTEAFF
TRBJ1-6 TRBV15 18 few NA TGTGCCACCAGCAGAGATTATGGGGGAGGTATCGGAGATTCACCCCTCCACTTT CATSRDYGGGIGDSPLHF
TRBJ2-5 TRBV7-2 13 many NA TGTGCCAGCAGCACCCCCTTCCACGAGACCCAGTACTTC CASSTPFHETQYF